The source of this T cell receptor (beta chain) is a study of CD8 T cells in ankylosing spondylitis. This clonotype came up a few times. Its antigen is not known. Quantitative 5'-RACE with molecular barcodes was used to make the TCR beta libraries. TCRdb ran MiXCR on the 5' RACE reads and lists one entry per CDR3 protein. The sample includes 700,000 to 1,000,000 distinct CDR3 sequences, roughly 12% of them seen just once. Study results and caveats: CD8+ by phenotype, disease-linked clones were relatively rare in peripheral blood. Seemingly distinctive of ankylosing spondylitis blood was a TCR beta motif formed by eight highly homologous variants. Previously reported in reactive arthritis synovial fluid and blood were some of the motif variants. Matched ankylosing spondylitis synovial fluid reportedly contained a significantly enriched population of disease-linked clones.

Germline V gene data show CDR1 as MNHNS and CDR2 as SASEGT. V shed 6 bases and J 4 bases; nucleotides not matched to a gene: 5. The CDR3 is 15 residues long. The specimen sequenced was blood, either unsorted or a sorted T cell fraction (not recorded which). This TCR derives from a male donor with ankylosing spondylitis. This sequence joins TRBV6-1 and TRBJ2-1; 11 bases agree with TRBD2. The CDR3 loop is CASRPGLAAYNEQFF. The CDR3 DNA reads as TGTGCCAGCAGACCGGGACTAGCGGCTTACAATGAGCAGTTCTTC.